The rows below give T cell receptor beta chains drawn from one sample of a study of T-cell memory formation after mild COVID-19. Each CDR3 protein gets one entry after TCRdb re-called the 5' RACE reads with MiXCR. The sample has a few hundred thousand distinct CDR3 sequences, 13% to 15% seen once. Sequencing was done on a sample of PBMCs or a T cell subset sorted from them (not recorded which). All receptors come from a man between 18 and 35 years old who had mild COVID-19 (a few samples of this study predate the infection). Cell type and time point are not known. The CDR3 runs from the conserved cysteine through the conserved F or W. A D gene is named only where the DNA matches it firmly. Clone size is shown for a subset of rows, as once, few, many or a class of expanded clone.

clone size: .; J gene: TRBJ2-1; D gene: .; V gene: TRBV6-2/TRBV6-3; CDR3 protein: CASTSHFGRVVGNEQFF; CDR3 DNA: TGTGCCAGCACCTCTCATTTCGGCAGGGTGGTTGGAAATGAGCAGTTCTTC
clone size: few; J gene: TRBJ2-5; D gene: TRBD2; V gene: TRBV7-6; CDR3 protein: CASSLLAGKETQYF; CDR3 DNA: TGTGCCAGCAGCTTACTAGCGGGGAAAGAGACCCAGTACTTC
clone size: few; J gene: TRBJ2-5; D gene: .; V gene: TRBV7-6; CDR3 protein: CASSFPRGETQYF; CDR3 DNA: TGTGCCAGCAGCTTCCCTCGGGGGGAGACCCAGTACTTC
clone size: .; J gene: TRBJ2-7; D gene: .; V gene: TRBV7-9; CDR3 protein: CASSLAGRGHPYEQYF; CDR3 DNA: TGTGCCAGCAGCTTAGCGGGGAGGGGACACCCCTACGAGCAGTACTTC
clone size: .; J gene: TRBJ2-2; D gene: .; V gene: TRBV7-6; CDR3 protein: CASSPPVSTGELFF; CDR3 DNA: TGTGCCAGCAGCCCTCCTGTGAGCACCGGGGAGCTGTTTTTT
clone size: .; J gene: TRBJ2-7; D gene: .; V gene: TRBV7-9; CDR3 protein: CASSPWTDPTDEQYF; CDR3 DNA: TGTGCCAGCAGCCCATGGACAGACCCTACCGACGAGCAGTACTTC
clone size: .; J gene: TRBJ2-3; D gene: TRBD2; V gene: TRBV6-5; CDR3 protein: CASSGTGGVQDTQYF; CDR3 DNA: TGTGCCAGCAGCGGAACGGGGGGGGTACAAGATACGCAGTATTTT
clone size: few; J gene: TRBJ2-2; D gene: .; V gene: TRBV5-1; CDR3 protein: CASSFRLRGMNTGELFF; CDR3 DNA: TGCGCCAGCAGTTTCAGACTCCGCGGGATGAACACCGGGGAGCTGTTTTTT
clone size: .; J gene: TRBJ2-3; D gene: .; V gene: TRBV7-9; CDR3 protein: CASSYSFGPDTQYF; CDR3 DNA: TGTGCCAGCAGCTATAGCTTTGGCCCAGATACGCAGTATTTT
clone size: .; J gene: TRBJ2-7; D gene: .; V gene: TRBV4-2; CDR3 protein: CASSQEEGGFYEQYF; CDR3 DNA: TGTGCCAGCAGCCAAGAAGAGGGGGGCTTCTACGAGCAGTACTTC
clone size: few; J gene: TRBJ2-6; D gene: .; V gene: TRBV12-3/TRBV12-4; CDR3 protein: CASSLGQLAGANVLTF; CDR3 DNA: TGTGCCAGCAGTTTAGGGCAACTGGCTGGGGCCAACGTCCTGACTTTC
clone size: .; J gene: TRBJ1-6; D gene: .; V gene: TRBV4-3; CDR3 protein: CASSQERGSPLHF; CDR3 DNA: TGCGCCAGCAGCCAAGAAAGAGGGTCACCCCTCCACTTT
clone size: .; J gene: TRBJ2-7; D gene: TRBD2; V gene: TRBV7-2; CDR3 protein: CASSPTWGRGVYEQYF; CDR3 DNA: TGTGCCAGCAGCCCGACCTGGGGGAGGGGTGTATACGAGCAGTACTTC
clone size: .; J gene: TRBJ1-4; D gene: .; V gene: TRBV6-2/TRBV6-3; CDR3 protein: CASSYSESTNEKLFF; CDR3 DNA: TGTGCCAGCAGTTACTCGGAATCAACTAATGAAAAACTGTTTTTT
clone size: .; J gene: TRBJ2-3; D gene: TRBD2; V gene: TRBV7-3; CDR3 protein: CASSSGLAGASDTQYF; CDR3 DNA: TGTGCCAGCAGCTCCGGACTAGCGGGGGCTTCGGATACGCAGTATTTT
clone size: .; J gene: TRBJ1-1; D gene: TRBD1; V gene: TRBV7-2; CDR3 protein: CASSLRGRNTEAFF; CDR3 DNA: TGTGCCAGCAGCTTGAGGGGGCGGAACACTGAAGCTTTCTTT
clone size: many; J gene: TRBJ2-1; D gene: .; V gene: TRBV3-1; CDR3 protein: CASSQVKGHEQFF; CDR3 DNA: TGTGCCAGCAGCCAAGTGAAGGGACATGAGCAGTTCTTC
clone size: many; J gene: TRBJ1-2; D gene: .; V gene: TRBV27; CDR3 protein: CASGPTGYYGYTF; CDR3 DNA: TGTGCCAGCGGTCCCACAGGGTACTATGGCTACACCTTC
clone size: many; J gene: TRBJ1-1; D gene: .; V gene: TRBV6-5; CDR3 protein: CASSPDSTEAFF; CDR3 DNA: TGTGCCAGCAGTCCCGACAGCACTGAAGCTTTCTTT
clone size: .; J gene: TRBJ2-2; D gene: .; V gene: TRBV6-5; CDR3 protein: CASRHARGGALTGELFF; CDR3 DNA: TGTGCCAGCAGACACGCGAGGGGGGGGGCGCTTACCGGGGAGCTGTTTTTT
clone size: .; J gene: TRBJ2-2; D gene: TRBD1; V gene: TRBV10-3; CDR3 protein: CAIRDNRGHTGELFF; CDR3 DNA: TGTGCCATCAGGGATAACAGGGGCCACACCGGGGAGCTGTTTTTT
clone size: many; J gene: TRBJ2-5; D gene: TRBD2; V gene: TRBV6-1; CDR3 protein: CASRRTSGGIQETQYF; CDR3 DNA: TGTGCCAGCAGGAGGACTAGCGGGGGGATACAAGAGACCCAGTACTTC
clone size: few; J gene: TRBJ1-1; D gene: TRBD1; V gene: TRBV7-3; CDR3 protein: CASSLKVYGTESSEAFF; CDR3 DNA: TGTGCCAGCAGCTTAAAGGTATATGGGACAGAGTCTTCTGAAGCTTTCTTT
clone size: .; J gene: TRBJ2-7; D gene: .; V gene: TRBV6-6; CDR3 protein: CASIRDGQTYEQYF; CDR3 DNA: TGTGCCAGCATAAGGGACGGTCAAACCTACGAGCAGTACTTC